Sequencing of this TCR beta chain was carried out in a study of long-term antiretroviral therapy in people with HIV. This CDR3 spans 16 amino acids. Germline lookup yields CDR1 SGHRS and CDR2 YFSETQ. V was clipped by 0 bases and J by 9 bases; unmatched bases: 12. Version v3.0 of the immunoSEQ assay ran at survey level. Generated by immunoSEQ multiplex PCR, the TCRdb table keeps only in-frame clones and is missing some. Among 30,000 to 35,000 clones listed, around 74% were seen once. The receptor's source is a man aged 50-60 years with HIV. The sequencing here drew on unsorted PBMCs, taken 3 years after starting antiretroviral therapy. The chain is built from TRBV5-1 and TRBJ2-1, with TRBD2 matching 7 bases. The CDR3 DNA is TGCGCCAGCAGCTTGGTCCCCGGGGAGGGGTACGGTGAGCAGTTCTTC. Protein: CASSLVPGEGYGEQFF.